Following are 20 T cell receptor beta chains from one sample sequenced in a study of T cell responses to AZD1222 COVID-19 vaccine. Using immunoSEQ multiplex PCR, the repertoire was profiled, and TCRdb retains in-frame clones only, with some absent. The table records 170,000 or so clones, 75% to 95% of them present only once. Source: peripheral blood, taken on day 0 of AZD1222 vaccination. The receptors here all came from an adult in good health.

The chain links TRBV11-3 to TRBJ1-1, with a tentative D call TRBD1 (5 bases). The CDR3 contains 17 residues. Germline V gene sequence: CDR1 SGHNT, CDR2 YENEEA. Trimming shortened V by 4 bases and J by 3 bases, and 21 bases separated the two germline ends. The CDR3 protein is CASSSRWETLGDTEAFF. The CDR3 DNA reads as TGTGCCAGCAGCTCGAGGTGGGAGACTTTAGGGGACACTGAAGCTTTCTTT. Full variable domain (rest looked up from reference TRBV11-3 and TRBJ1-1): EAGVVQSPRYKIIEKKQPVAFWCNPISGHNTLYWYLQNLGQGPELLIRYENEEAVDDSQLPKDRFSAERLKGVDSTLKIQPAELGDSAVYLCASSSRWETLGDTEAFFGQGTRLTVV.

The gene calls are TRBV5-1 and TRBJ2-7; no definite D call. Trimming stripped 2 bases from V and 7 bases from J, with 16 bases between. Looked up from germline, CDR1 is SGHRS and CDR2 is YFSETQ. The length of the CDR3 is 14 residues. CDR3 amino acids: CASSLGPLGWEQYF. The CDR3 DNA sequence: TGCGCCAGCAGCTTAGGCCCCCTTGGTTGGGAGCAGTACTTC.

This chain joins TRBV7-9 and TRBJ1-4; 8 bases align to TRBD1. Germline V gives CDR1 SEHNR, CDR2 FQNEAQ (reference sequence). There are 12 residues in the CDR3. J gave up 8 bases and V 5 bases, and 1 base lay outside the gene matches. In nucleotides, the CDR3 is TGTGCCAGCAGCAGGGACAGGGAAAAACTGTTTTTT. Protein: CASSRDREKLFF.

V is TRBV4-3 and J is TRBJ1-2; no firm D call. The germline V gene encodes CDR1 LGHNA and CDR2 YSLEER. V was clipped by 0 bases and J by 4 bases, with 21 bases between them. CDR3 length: 18 amino acids. The CDR3 reads CASSQDRTTLPVLYGYTF. CDR3 DNA: TGCGCCAGCAGCCAAGATCGGACTACGTTGCCGGTACTCTATGGCTACACCTTC.

This clone was observed once. The chain is built from TRBV5-1 and TRBJ1-6; tentative D call: TRBD1 (6 bases). Germline V gene lookup returns CDR1 SGHRS and CDR2 YFSETQ. V was cut by 2 bases and J by 14 bases, with 17 bases left in between. This CDR3 is 14 amino acids long. The CDR3 protein is CASSLYTGKATLHF. The CDR3 DNA sequence: TGCGCCAGCAGCTTATACACAGGGAAGGCGACCCTCCACTTT. Full variable domain (missing parts from reference TRBV5-1 and TRBJ1-6): KAGVTQTPRYLIKTRGQQVTLSCSPISGHRSVSWYQQTPGQGLQFLFEYFSETQRNKGNFPGRFSGRQFSNSRSEMNVSTLELGDSALYLCASSLYTGKATLHFGNGTRLTVT.

CDR3 in DNA: TGTGCCAGCAGCTTGGGAAAAGCGGGGGGACAAGAGACCCAGTACTTC. It translates to CASSLGKAGGQETQYF. The V and J genes are TRBV5-4 and TRBJ2-5, with TRBD2 matching 9 bases. Germline V gene sequence: CDR1 SGHNT, CDR2 YYREEE (reference sequence). V lost 0 bases, J lost 2 bases, and 5 bases stayed unmatched. The CDR3 length is 16 residues.

The chain recombines TRBV2 with TRBJ2-1; perhaps TRBD1 as D (6 bases). The V end was cut by 4 bases, the J end by 0 bases, with 10 bases between. This CDR3 has 15 amino acids. CDR1 and CDR2 (germline): SNHLY, FYNNEI. The CDR3 DNA reads TGTGCCAGCAGTGGGACAGAGAACTCCTACAATGAGCAGTTCTTC. This translates into CASSGTENSYNEQFF.

This clone was found once. V is TRBV19 and J is TRBJ1-4; D not resolved. This CDR3 comprises 15 residues. The ends were cut back, 8 bases at V and 0 bases at J, with 13 bases in the middle. Germline V gene data show CDR1 as LNHDA and CDR2 as SQIVND (reference sequence). The CDR3, as DNA: TGTGCCAGTGTTTGGACGCACGCAACTAATGAAAAACTGTTTTTT. Protein product: CASVWTHATNEKLFF.

The V call is TRBV7-8, the J call TRBJ2-1; D may be TRBD2 (6 bases). The CDR3 has 17 amino acids. V dropped 5 bases and J dropped 4 bases, with 21 bases sitting between them. CDR1 SGHVS and CDR2 FQNEAQ come from the germline V gene. DNA for the CDR3: TGTGCCAGCAGCCCCCGTAATGTCGGGGGAGATTACAATGAGCAGTTCTTC. Protein: CASSPRNVGGDYNEQFF.

The J gene is TRBJ2-7, the V gene TRBV2; possibly TRBD2 for D (6 bases). V was trimmed by 4 bases and J by 4 bases, leaving 11 bases between them. The germline V gene has CDR1 SNHLY and CDR2 FYNNEI. The CDR3 has 13 residues. This chain's CDR3 is CASSGGVGYEQYF. The CDR3 DNA reads TGTGCCAGCAGTGGCGGGGTCGGGTACGAGCAGTACTTC.

This chain connects TRBV6-5 to TRBJ2-5; TRBD2 might be the D (5 bases). The CDR3 runs to 13 residues. The V end was cut by 7 bases, the J end by 5 bases, with 14 bases between. Germline CDR1 is MNHEY and CDR2 is SVGAGI. CDR3 in DNA: TGTGCCAGCAATAACGGGGAACGGGAGACCCAGTACTTC. Amino acid sequence: CASNNGERETQYF.

V usage is TRBV9 and J usage is TRBJ2-7, with TRBD1 matching over 9 bases. With 2 bases clipped from V and 5 bases from J, the junction kept 8 bases outside the gene matches. CDR1 and CDR2 from the germline V gene are SGDLS and YYNGEE. This CDR3 region has 15 residues. CDR3 region: CASSVAGTGYHEQYF. CDR3 in DNA: TGTGCCAGCAGCGTGGCCGGGACAGGGTACCACGAGCAGTACTTC.

The chain has TRBV5-1 and TRBJ1-3; D unclear. CDR3 length: 15 residues. V was trimmed by 0 bases and J by 2 bases, leaving 9 bases between them. Germline V CDR1 and CDR2: SGHRS, YFSETQ. In DNA, the CDR3 is TGCGCCAGCAGCTTGGGGTCGGGAACTGGAAACACCATATATTTT. Translating it yields CASSLGSGTGNTIYF.

This chain links TRBV7-2 with TRBJ1-6; 9 nucleotides match TRBD1. V lost 1 base to trimming and J lost 10 bases; unmatched junction nucleotides: 2. Germline CDR1 SGHTA, CDR2 FQGNSA. The length of the CDR3 is 14 residues. CDR3 amino acids: CASSLGDRVSPLHF. Written as DNA, the CDR3 is TGTGCCAGCAGCTTAGGGGACAGGGTATCACCCCTCCACTTT.

The rearrangement joins TRBV5-6 to TRBJ1-1, with D maybe TRBD1 (6 bases). The CDR3 runs 16 residues. Per the germline V gene, CDR1 is SGHDT and CDR2 is YYEEEE. Deletions cut 0 bases from V and 4 bases from J, with 16 bases between. CDR3 in DNA: TGTGCCAGCAGCTTGGAAAGGTCGGGGGCGCGCACTGAAGCTTTCTTT. This encodes CASSLERSGARTEAFF.

As concerns this clone: This may come from a read error, since a much larger clone is one base off. Other DNA sequences in this specimen translate into the identical CDR3. This chain connects TRBV5-1 to TRBJ1-1; D unresolved. Trimming removed 0 bases at V and 1 base at J, with 4 bases between. CDR1 SGHRS and CDR2 YFSETQ come from the germline V gene. CDR3 length: 13 amino acids. CDR3 in DNA: TGCGCCAGCAGCTTGGGAGGGAACACTGAAGCTTTCTTT. The encoded protein is CASSLGGNTEAFF.

The genes are TRBV12-3 or TRBV12-4 and TRBJ2-6, with D unclear. The CDR3 spans 13 residues. Trimming shortened V by 4 bases and J by 4 bases, and 5 bases separated the two germline ends. CDR3 residues: CASSYGGANVLTF. CDR3 nucleotide sequence: TGTGCCAGCAGTTATGGAGGGGCCAACGTCCTGACTTTC.

The chain employs TRBV7-2 and TRBJ2-2, with 8 bases matching TRBD2. The CDR3 spans 18 residues. V lost 2 bases to trimming and J lost 1 base; unmatched junction nucleotides: 9. Germline values: CDR1 SGHTA, CDR2 FQGNSA. The CDR3 is CASSLLAGGLLNTGELFF. The CDR3 DNA follows: TGTGCCAGCAGCTTACTGGCGGGGGGCCTCTTGAACACCGGGGAGCTGTTTTTT.

The chain uses TRBV28 and TRBJ2-3; TRBD1 matches at 8 bases. The V and J ends lost 5 bases and 1 base, in that order; junction bases with no gene match: 2. The CDR3 loop spans 14 amino acids. Germline values: CDR1 MDHEN, CDR2 SYDVKM. In DNA form, the CDR3 reads TGTGCCAGCAGTGCAGGGGGCCGCACAGATACGCAGTATTTT. Its protein is CASSAGGRTDTQYF.

The chain joins TRBV29-1 to TRBJ1-5, with D hard to call. Germline V CDR1 and CDR2: SQVTM, ANQGSEA. V was pared by 5 bases and J by 3 bases, with 11 bases between. CDR3 length: 13 amino acids. DNA of the CDR3: TGCAGCGTTCTGTCCTCCTTCAATCAGCCCCAGCATTTT. This sequence encodes CSVLSSFNQPQHF.